The present T cell receptor beta chain was sequenced within a study of blood T cell repertoires in COVID-19. Study-level background: The United States, Italy and Spain provided the acute and convalescent COVID-19 samples.

Sequencing was performed with immunoSEQ multiplex PCR; in TCRdb, only in-frame clones are kept and a portion is missing. This table holds some 530,000 clones, approximately 83% found once. The CDR3 has 19 residues. Germline CDR1 is MNHEY and CDR2 is SVGEGT. V was pared by 5 bases and J by 2 bases, with 17 bases of the junction left unmatched. V usage is TRBV6-2 or TRBV6-3 and J usage is TRBJ2-7; the match to TRBD2 covers 11 bases. This TCR was sampled from a human donor in a cohort sampled during active COVID-19. Material for sequencing was peripheral blood. The CDR3 region is CASSRERRGTSGSTYEQYF. The CDR3 DNA is TGTGCCAGCAGTAGAGAGAGGAGGGGGACTAGCGGCTCCACCTACGAGCAGTACTTC.